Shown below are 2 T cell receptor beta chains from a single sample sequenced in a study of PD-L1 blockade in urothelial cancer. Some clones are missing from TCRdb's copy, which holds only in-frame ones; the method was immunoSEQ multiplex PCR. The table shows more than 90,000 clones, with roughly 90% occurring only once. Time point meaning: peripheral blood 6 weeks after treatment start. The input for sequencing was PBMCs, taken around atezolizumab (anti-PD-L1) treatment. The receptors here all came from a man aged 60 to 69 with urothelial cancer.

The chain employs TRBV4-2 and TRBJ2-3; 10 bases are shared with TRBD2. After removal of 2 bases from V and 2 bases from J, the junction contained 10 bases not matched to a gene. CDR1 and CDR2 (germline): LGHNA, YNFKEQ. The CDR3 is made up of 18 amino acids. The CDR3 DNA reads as TGTGCCAGCAGCCAACCTGGGACTAGCGCTAAAAACACAGATACGCAGTATTTT. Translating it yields CASSQPGTSAKNTDTQYF.

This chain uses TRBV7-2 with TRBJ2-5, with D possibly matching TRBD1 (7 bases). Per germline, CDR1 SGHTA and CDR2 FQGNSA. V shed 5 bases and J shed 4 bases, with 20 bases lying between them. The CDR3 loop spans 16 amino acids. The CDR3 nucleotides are TGTGCCAGCAGCCCCGACGGAGGGACAGTGGCAGAGACCCAGTACTTC. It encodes CASSPDGGTVAETQYF.